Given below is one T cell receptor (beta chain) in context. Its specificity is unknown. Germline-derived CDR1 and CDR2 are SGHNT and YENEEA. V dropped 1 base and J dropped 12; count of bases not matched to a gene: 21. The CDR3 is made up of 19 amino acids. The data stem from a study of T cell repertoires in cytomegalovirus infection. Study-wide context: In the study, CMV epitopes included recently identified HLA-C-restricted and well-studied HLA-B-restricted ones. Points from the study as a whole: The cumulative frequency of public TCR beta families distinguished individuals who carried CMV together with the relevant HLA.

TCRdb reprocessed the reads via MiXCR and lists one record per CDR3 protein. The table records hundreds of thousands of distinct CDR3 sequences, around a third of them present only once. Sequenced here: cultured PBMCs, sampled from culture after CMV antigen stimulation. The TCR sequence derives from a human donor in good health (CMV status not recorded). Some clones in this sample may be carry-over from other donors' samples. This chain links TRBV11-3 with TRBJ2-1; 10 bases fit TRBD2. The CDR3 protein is CASSLGGGSTTSGAYGQFF. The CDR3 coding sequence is TGTGCCAGCAGCTTAGGTGGGGGGAGTACCACTAGCGGGGCTTATGGGCAGTTCTTC.